The T cell receptor beta chain described here comes from a study of cytomegalovirus exposure and HLA in healthy donors. Study information: Most genotyped donors, 75% to 85% of fewer than 400, had Caucasian-associated genetic ancestry. Findings of the study overall: Accurate predictions that matched the HLA-A and HLA-B alleles of most subjects were reportedly made from TCR beta sequences.

The primer mix had 60 Vbeta and 13 Jbeta primers. The protocol was immunoSEQ multiplex PCR, while the TCRdb copy is restricted to in-frame clones and leaves out a portion. Its table records just over 60,000 clones. Unrecorded immune exposure was likely among donors, who were nominally healthy when sampled. As to this clone: Its target is not known.

V was pared by 4 bases and J by 7 bases, with 15 bases between. The CDR3 sequence is 14 residues long. Per germline, CDR1 SGHDT and CDR2 YYEEEE. This TCR came from a young man in good health and CMV-seropositive. The chain joins TRBV5-6 to TRBJ1-5; D remains ambiguous. The sequenced sample consisted of PBMCs. The CDR3 is CASSQLEAGQPQHF. The CDR3 region has the DNA TGTGCCAGCAGCCAACTGGAGGCGGGACAGCCCCAGCATTTT.